This T cell receptor (beta chain) stems from a study of CD8+CD57+ T cells in acquired aplastic anemia (dated by TCRdb to 2016 to 2019). Regarding the research as a whole: Extracted DNA from sorted CD4+ and CD8+ cells averaged about 3.4 ug, ranging from roughly 0.17 to 30 ug. CD8+CD57+ expansion was defined as frequency above the mean frequency observed in healthy subjects.

The patients picked for sequencing were ones in whom flow cytometry had shown an expansion of CD8+CD57+ cells. All patients had severe acquired aplastic anemia diagnosed by International Study of Aplastic Anemia and Agranulocytosis and Camitta criteria. No patient had received any therapy when blood was sampled. TCR repertoires of sorted CD4+ and CD8+ blood T cells from severe aplastic anemia patients and healthy subjects were deep-sequenced in the study. Patients were enrolled under clinicaltrials.gov protocols 00001620, 01623167, 00001397, 00071045, 00081523 and 00961064 in the USA. Ficoll-Paque density gradient centrifugation was used to isolate peripheral blood mononuclear cells. CD4+ and CD8+ T cells were sorted by FACS or magnetic beads before DNA extraction. Only one count was recorded for this clonotype. No antigen is known for it. A much larger clonotype is one base distant, so this may be a read error.

Genomic DNA served as template for TCR beta VDJ combination and CDR3 sequence profiling. TCR repertoire sequencing was run on an Illumina HiSeq 2000. Regarding the original processing steps: Repertoire assessment relied on Simpson's diversity index, CDR3 size and DJ length profiles, and TRBV/TRBJ rearrangement plots. The most abundant DNA sequence in the deep sequencing data was taken as the immunodominant clone. CDR3 amino acid sequences were checked for sharing across subjects and were also compared against the VDJdb database and published repertoires. TCRdb reworked the public reads: Q25 trimming with fastp, MiXCR clone assembly, productive beta chains retained. Merged by CDR3 protein, the rows form single entries marked with the most common genes and DNA. The V and J calls, along with clone size, are taken from TCRdb and not from the paper's own processing. The sample profile shows about 180,000 distinct CDR3 sequences; less than 60% of them were found once. More than 0.85% of the sample is held by the ten biggest clonotypes.

The investigation overall reported the following: No significant difference in CD8+ Simpson's diversity was found between patients and healthy controls (P=0.060). Some 27 CD8+ CDR3 sequences were found in both patients and controls but appeared to be highly expressed in patients and within the immunodominant clones of the patients.

The sample comprised sorted CD4+, CD8+, or CD8+CD57+ T cells (not recorded which) from PBMCs. This sequence was found in a human donor with aplastic anemia.

The CDR3 region: CSAEDRGRGQYF. The DNA is TGCAGTGCAGAAGACAGGGGGCGGGGGCAGTACTTC. Recombination joined TRBV20-1 with TRBJ2-7, and 10 junctional nucleotides match TRBD1. From the cysteine through the phenylalanine, the CDR3 covers 12 amino acids. Here the CDR3 DNA is all that survives: 36 bases in frame from base 1. Germline trimming: 6 bases from V, 9 bases from J; junction bases outside gene matches: 8. CDR1 DFQATT and CDR2 SNEGSKA were looked up in the germline V gene (reference sequence).